The present T cell receptor beta chain was sequenced within a study of T cells after yellow fever vaccination. TCRdb re-called the 5' RACE reads with MiXCR, one entry per CDR3 protein. The table shows roughly 160,000 distinct CDR3 sequences, with 7% to 10% occurring only once. This clonotype was detected a few times. The TCR originated in a man younger than 35 who received the YFV17D yellow fever vaccine. This material consisted of CD8+ T cells sorted from PBMCs, taken 45 days after the yellow fever booster vaccination.

CDR3 nucleotides: TGTGCCAGCAGCTTAGATTCGGCAGGGGGCACTGAAGCTTTCTTT. This encodes CASSLDSAGGTEAFF. The rearrangement uses TRBV7-6 and TRBJ1-1, with 7 bases fitting TRBD1. Germline V gene sequence: CDR1 SGHVS, CDR2 FNYEAQ. This CDR3 is 15 amino acids long. J gave up 4 bases and V 1 base, and 6 bases lay outside the gene matches.